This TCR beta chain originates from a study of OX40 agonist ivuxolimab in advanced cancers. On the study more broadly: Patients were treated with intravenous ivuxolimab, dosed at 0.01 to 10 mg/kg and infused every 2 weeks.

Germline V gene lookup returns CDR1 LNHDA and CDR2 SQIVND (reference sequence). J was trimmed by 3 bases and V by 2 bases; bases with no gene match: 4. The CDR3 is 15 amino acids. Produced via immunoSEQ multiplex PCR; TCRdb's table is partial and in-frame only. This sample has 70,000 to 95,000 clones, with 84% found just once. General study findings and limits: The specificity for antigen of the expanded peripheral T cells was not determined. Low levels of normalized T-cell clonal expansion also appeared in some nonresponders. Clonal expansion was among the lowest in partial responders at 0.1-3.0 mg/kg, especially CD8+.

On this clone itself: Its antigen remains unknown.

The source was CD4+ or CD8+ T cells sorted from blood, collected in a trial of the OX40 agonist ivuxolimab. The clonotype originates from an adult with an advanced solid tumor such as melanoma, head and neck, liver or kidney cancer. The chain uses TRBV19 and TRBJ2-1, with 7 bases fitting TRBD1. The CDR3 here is CASSIMGTDYNEQFF. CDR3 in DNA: TGTGCCAGTAGTATAATGGGGACAGACTACAATGAGCAGTTCTTC. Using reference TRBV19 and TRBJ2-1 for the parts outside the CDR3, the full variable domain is DGGITQSPKYLFRKEGQNVTLSCEQNLNHDAMYWYRQDPGQGLRLIYYSQIVNDFQKGDIAEGYSVSREKKESFPLTVTSAQKNPTAFYLCASSIMGTDYNEQFFGPGTRLTVL.